The next 26 T cell receptor beta chains were all read from a single sample in a study of blood T cell repertoires in COVID-19. The protocol was immunoSEQ multiplex PCR, while the TCRdb copy is restricted to in-frame clones and leaves out a portion. The profile shows approximately 210,000 clones, under 90% of them singletons. Input material: peripheral blood. All receptors derive from a man aged 30 to 45 with active or convalescent COVID-19.

The chain joins TRBV10-3 to TRBJ2-3; 7 bases align to TRBD2. CDR1 and CDR2 (germline): ENHRY, SYGVKD. V lost 3 bases, J lost 3 bases, and 6 bases stayed unmatched. The CDR3 covers 15 residues. CDR3 coding DNA: TGTGCCATCAGTGAAGCGGGGTTGGGGACAGATACGCAGTATTTT. This encodes CAISEAGLGTDTQYF.

The chain recombines TRBV25-1 with TRBJ2-3, with TRBD2 identical over 8 bases. This CDR3 spans 15 amino acids. The V and J ends lost 8 bases and 1 base, in that order; junction bases with no gene match: 8. Germline V gene lookup returns CDR1 MGHDK and CDR2 SYGVNS. The CDR3 coding sequence is TGTGCCAGCGCGGACGCTAGCGGGCGCACAGATACGCAGTATTTT. It specifies CASADASGRTDTQYF.

The V and J genes are TRBV7-3 and TRBJ2-3; the D gene is possibly TRBD2 (5 bases). Trimming left V 3 bases short and J 6 bases short, with 16 bases between. CDR1 SGHTA and CDR2 FQGTGA come from the germline V gene. The CDR3 consists of 15 residues. The CDR3 bases are TGTGCCAGCAGCTTGAAGGGCGGGCCGGGCGATACGCAGTATTTT. Translated, it gives CASSLKGGPGDTQYF.

J is TRBJ1-1 and V is TRBV18, with a weak D call TRBD1 (5 bases). The CDR3 has 13 amino acids. V lost 4 bases and J lost 6, with 12 bases in between. Germline lookup yields CDR1 KGHSH and CDR2 LQKENI. In nucleotides, the CDR3 is TGTGCCAGCTCACAGGGGTTCCTCGCTGAAGCTTTCTTT. Protein sequence: CASSQGFLAEAFF. Drawing the rest from reference TRBV18 and TRBJ1-1, the complete variable domain is NAGVMQNPRHLVRRRGQEARLRCSPMKGHSHVYWYRQLPEEGLKFMVYLQKENIIDESGMPKERFSAEFPKEGPSILRIQQVVRGDSAAYFCASSQGFLAEAFFGQGTRLTVV.

The rearrangement joins TRBV4-2 to TRBJ2-3; D gene unclear. The CDR3 sequence is 13 residues long. Germline assignment: CDR1 LGHNA and CDR2 YNFKEQ. Trimming took off 2 bases at V and 1 base at J, with 4 bases between the two ends. In DNA form, the CDR3 reads TGTGCCAGCAGCCAACGTGGCACAGATACGCAGTATTTT. Translated, it gives CASSQRGTDTQYF.

The chain links TRBV6-5 to TRBJ1-3, with no clear D. Germline-derived CDR1 and CDR2 are MNHEY and SVGAGI. V lost 8 bases and J 10 bases, leaving 18 bases between the germline ends. CDR3 length: 13 residues. The CDR3 sequence: CASRRYLGSTIYF. In DNA, the CDR3 is TGTGCCAGCCGACGGTACCTCGGGTCGACCATATATTTT.

This clone has only one observation. This rearrangement joins TRBV14 to TRBJ2-1, with 8 bases matching TRBD1. The CDR3 is made up of 15 amino acids. CDR1 is SGHDN and CDR2 is FVKESK in the germline V gene. V shed 3 bases and J 2 bases; nucleotides not matched to a gene: 3. This CDR3 is CASSHLTGAYNEQFF. The CDR3 DNA sequence: TGTGCCAGCAGCCACCTGACAGGGGCCTACAATGAGCAGTTCTTC.

The chain links TRBV21-1 to TRBJ2-7; the DNA was not used to check the table's D call, TRBD1. TRBV21-1 is flagged as a pseudogene. The CDR3 spans 11 residues. The CDR3 sequence is CASRGDPEQYF. CDR3 DNA sequence: TGTGCCAGCAGAGGGGATCCCGAGCAGTACTTC.

The chain is built from TRBV12-3 or TRBV12-4 and TRBJ1-2, with 7 bases matching TRBD1. V dropped 5 bases and J dropped 4; count of bases not matched to a gene: 4. CDR3 length equals 13 residues. The CDR3 bases are TGTGCCAGCAGTACGGGACAGATCTATGGCTACACCTTC. Its translation: CASSTGQIYGYTF.

This clone has a single count. The rearrangement joins TRBV4-1 to TRBJ2-4; 9 bases are shared with TRBD2. CDR3 length: 16 residues. V was clipped by 0 bases and J by 8 bases; unmatched bases: 8. CDR1 and CDR2 from the germline V gene are MGHRA and YSYEKL. The CDR3 loop is CASSQEGSSGVDIQYF. The CDR3 coding sequence is TGCGCCAGCAGCCAAGAGGGCTCTAGCGGGGTAGACATTCAGTACTTC.

To note about this clone: Other nucleotide sequences in the sample specify the same CDR3. The chain joins TRBV6-5 to TRBJ2-7; 11 positions agree with TRBD1. The CDR3 consists of 16 residues. Germline CDR1 and CDR2: MNHEY and SVGAGI. J gave up 3 bases and V 0 bases, and 4 bases lay outside the gene matches. DNA for the CDR3: TGTGCCAGCAGTTACTCGGGGACAGGGGGAGGCTACGAGCAGTACTTC. Protein product: CASSYSGTGGGYEQYF.

The chain employs TRBV5-1 and TRBJ2-1; 7 nucleotides line up with TRBD2. Trimming cost V 7 bases and J 6 bases; bases outside gene matches: 16. The CDR3 sequence is 16 residues long. The germline CDR1 and CDR2 sequences are SGHRS and YFSETQ. DNA of the CDR3: TGCGCCAGCCGGTCAATGGGCGGGGGTCGGGTCAATGAGCAGTTCTTC. Translated: CASRSMGGGRVNEQFF.

This sequence joins TRBV11-2 and TRBJ1-1, with D possibly TRBD1 on 6 matching bases. The CDR3 is made up of 11 amino acids. V was trimmed by 8 bases and J by 7 bases, leaving 11 bases between them. Germline V gene data show CDR1 as SGHAT and CDR2 as FQNNGV. In DNA form, the CDR3 reads TGTGCCAGCGGCCAGGGGAGTGAAGCTTTCTTT. Protein product: CASGQGSEAFF.

This chain links TRBV11-3 with TRBJ2-1, with 9 bases fitting TRBD1. Germline V gives CDR1 SGHNT, CDR2 YENEEA. With 3 bases clipped from V and 6 bases from J, the junction kept 6 bases outside the gene matches. This CDR3 has 15 amino acids. For the CDR3, the DNA is TGTGCCAGCAGCTTGGCTGGACAGGGGATCAATGAGCAGTTCTTC. It encodes CASSLAGQGINEQFF.

As concerns this clone: In the same sample, other DNA sequences code for this CDR3. The chain uses TRBV5-1 and TRBJ1-1, with 8 nucleotides matching TRBD1. Looked up from germline, CDR1 is SGHRS and CDR2 is YFSETQ. V lost 4 bases, J lost 4 bases, and 3 bases stayed unmatched. CDR3 length: 13 amino acids. In DNA, the CDR3 is TGCGCCAGCAGCCTAGACAGGGGCACTGAAGCTTTCTTT. Translating it yields CASSLDRGTEAFF.

The V call is TRBV5-6, the J call TRBJ2-7; D is unresolved. Trimming pared 5 bases from V and 4 bases from J, leaving 13 bases between. In germline, CDR1 is SGHDT, CDR2 YYEEEE. This CDR3 region has 13 residues. This CDR3 is CASRLSTYYEQYF. The CDR3 DNA reads TGTGCCAGCAGACTTAGCACTTATTACGAGCAGTACTTC.

The V and J genes are TRBV10-3 and TRBJ1-2; D is possibly TRBD1 (5 bases). The V end was cut by 0 bases, the J end by 5 bases, with 13 bases between. The CDR3 loop spans 15 amino acids. In germline, CDR1 is ENHRY, CDR2 SYGVKD. The CDR3 region is CAISESMTAQYGYTF. In nucleotides, the CDR3 is TGTGCCATCAGTGAGTCGATGACAGCTCAATATGGCTACACCTTC.

This sequence joins TRBV6-1 and TRBJ1-1; no definite D call. The CDR3 has 15 amino acids. Deletions cut 4 bases from V and 2 bases from J, with 14 bases between. Germline assignment: CDR1 MNHNS and CDR2 SASEGT. The CDR3 loop is CASSGNNRGNTEAFF. CDR3 nucleotides: TGTGCCAGCAGTGGCAACAACCGGGGAAACACTGAAGCTTTCTTT.

The sample holds one count of this clone. The genes are TRBV10-3 and TRBJ2-1; TRBD2 matches at 11 bases. The CDR3 extends over 15 amino acids. V was pared by 6 bases and J by 5 bases, with 6 bases of the junction left unmatched. Germline V gives CDR1 ENHRY, CDR2 SYGVKD. The DNA for the CDR3 is TGTGCCATCAGCTCGACTAGCGGGACCAACAATGAGCAGTTCTTC. Amino acids: CAISSTSGTNNEQFF.

With regard to this clone: Other DNA sequences of this sample code for an identical CDR3. The chain carries TRBV12-3 or TRBV12-4 and TRBJ1-2; no clear D gene. This CDR3 has 11 residues. The V end was cut by 1 base, the J end by 8 bases, with 5 bases between. DNA of the CDR3: TGTGCCAGCAGTTTAGGAGGGGGCTACACCTTC. Amino acids: CASSLGGGYTF.

This clone was seen a single time. The chain joins TRBV3-1 (or the pseudogene TRBV3-2) to TRBJ2-3; D perhaps matches TRBD1 (6 bases). The CDR3 runs to 15 residues. Looked up from germline, CDR1 is LGHDT and CDR2 is YNNKEL (reference sequence). V shed 0 bases and J shed 1 base, with 8 bases lying between them. The CDR3 DNA reads as TGTGCCAGCAGCCAAGACAGGGGCGGCACAGATACGCAGTATTTT. Protein: CASSQDRGGTDTQYF.

V usage is TRBV4-1 and J usage is TRBJ1-2; D is perhaps TRBD1 (6 bases). This CDR3 is 12 amino acids long. Germline V gives CDR1 MGHRA, CDR2 YSYEKL. The V end was cut by 4 bases, the J end by 5 bases, with 8 bases between. The CDR3 region is CASSPTGYGYTF. The DNA of the CDR3 is TGCGCCAGCAGCCCCACAGGGTATGGCTACACCTTC.

This rearrangement joins TRBV6-2 or TRBV6-3 to TRBJ2-3, with TRBD2 matching over 9 bases. The CDR3 is made up of 15 amino acids. The trim removed 5 bases at V and 5 bases at J, leaving 8 bases unmatched. Germline lookup yields CDR1 MNHEY and CDR2 SVGEGT. The CDR3 here is CASSTVAGDRDTQYF. The CDR3 nucleotides read TGTGCCAGCAGTACTGTAGCGGGAGACAGAGATACGCAGTATTTT.

The V call is TRBV4-1, the J call TRBJ1-2; the match to TRBD1 covers 7 bases. Germline CDR1 and CDR2: MGHRA and YSYEKL. V trimming: 0 bases; J trimming: 4 bases; junction bases outside the gene matches: 2. The CDR3 covers 14 residues. The CDR3 loop is CASSQDGDSYGYTF. The CDR3 nucleotides read TGCGCCAGCAGCCAAGATGGGGACAGCTATGGCTACACCTTC.

Turning to this clone: The sample carries other DNA sequences with the same CDR3. This rearrangement joins TRBV3-1 (or the pseudogene TRBV3-2) to TRBJ1-2; no firm D call. V was pared by 1 base and J by 1 base, with 4 bases between. The CDR3 totals 13 residues. From germline, CDR1 is LGHDT and CDR2 YNNKEL (reference sequence). CDR3 coding DNA: TGTGCCAGCAGCCAAGCAAATAACTATGGCTACACCTTC. Translated, it gives CASSQANNYGYTF.

The chain is built from TRBV7-8 and TRBJ2-2; 9 bases map to TRBD2. Trimming cost V 1 base and J 5 bases; bases outside gene matches: 5. The CDR3 has 16 residues. Germline V gives CDR1 SGHVS, CDR2 FQNEAQ. The CDR3 sequence is CASSLGGLAGTGELFF. CDR3 bases: TGTGCCAGCAGCTTAGGCGGGCTAGCGGGGACCGGGGAGCTGTTTTTT. Full variable domain (rest looked up from reference TRBV7-8 and TRBJ2-2): GAGVSQSPRYKVAKRGQDVALRCDPISGHVSLFWYQQALGQGPEFLTYFQNEAQLDKSGLPSDRFFAERPEGSVSTLKIQRTQQEDSAVYLCASSLGGLAGTGELFFGEGSRLTVL.